The 29 T cell receptor beta chains below come from one sample, sequenced in a study of blood T cell repertoires in COVID-19. The assay was immunoSEQ multiplex PCR, and TCRdb's table has in-frame clones only and misses some. The sample comprises hundreds of thousands of clones, roughly 86% of which are singletons, and 1.8% rests with the top ten. The sample was peripheral blood. The receptors come from a woman under 40 with COVID-19, enrolled during active disease.

The chain combines TRBV19 with TRBJ1-4; 10 nucleotides match TRBD1. In germline, CDR1 is LNHDA, CDR2 SQIVND (reference sequence). V shed 5 bases and J 8 bases; nucleotides not matched to a gene: 11. CDR3 length equals 16 residues. For the CDR3, the DNA is TGTGCCAGTAGTGCGTACCCCGGGACAGGGGCAGAAAAACTGTTTTTT. This translates into CASSAYPGTGAEKLFF. Supplemented by reference TRBV19 and TRBJ1-4, the full variable domain reads DGGITQSPKYLFRKEGQNVTLSCEQNLNHDAMYWYRQDPGQGLRLIYYSQIVNDFQKGDIAEGYSVSREKKESFPLTVTSAQKNPTAFYLCASSAYPGTGAEKLFFGSGTQLSVL.

This clone was observed once. The rearrangement uses TRBV2 and TRBJ1-2; no definite D call. With 2 bases removed from V and 5 bases from J, the gap between germline ends came to 15 bases. CDR3 length equals 15 residues. CDR1 and CDR2 (germline): SNHLY, FYNNEI. CDR3 in amino acids: CASSEMRIAIYGYTF. CDR3 nucleotides: TGTGCCAGCAGTGAAATGAGGATAGCGATATATGGCTACACCTTC. Full variable domain (rest looked up from reference TRBV2 and TRBJ1-2): EPEVTQTPSHQVTQMGQEVILRCVPISNHLYFYWYRQILGQKVEFLVSFYNNEISEKSEIFDDQFSVERPDGSNFTLKIRSTKLEDSAMYFCASSEMRIAIYGYTFGSGTRLTVV.

The rearrangement links TRBV6-1 to TRBJ1-5, with D unresolved. The V and J ends lost 1 base and 4 bases respectively, with 11 bases between them. The CDR3 loop spans 15 amino acids. The V gene's germline CDR1 is MNHNS and CDR2 SASEGT. CDR3: CASSEVGGPNQPQHF. CDR3 sequence (DNA): TGTGCCAGCAGTGAAGTTGGAGGACCGAATCAGCCCCAGCATTTT.

This chain connects TRBV5-1 to TRBJ2-2; 7 positions agree with TRBD1. Germline CDR1 is SGHRS and CDR2 is YFSETQ. V was pared by 0 bases and J by 6 bases, with 2 bases of the junction left unmatched. The CDR3 has 14 amino acids. DNA for the CDR3: TGCGCCAGCAGCTTGGAGGGGGCGGCCGGGGAGCTGTTTTTT. Translation gives CASSLEGAAGELFF.

The chain combines TRBV4-2 with TRBJ1-6, with D tentatively TRBD1 (6 bases). The V and J ends lost 2 bases and 0 bases respectively, with 11 bases between them. Per germline, CDR1 LGHNA and CDR2 YNFKEQ. CDR3 length: 17 amino acids. The CDR3 nucleotides read TGTGCCAGCAGCCAAAGACAGGAAAGCTCCTATAATTCACCCCTCCACTTT. Translating it yields CASSQRQESSYNSPLHF.

This sequence joins TRBV7-7 and TRBJ1-3; the D is unclear. Germline-derived CDR1 and CDR2 are SSHAT and FNYEAQ (reference sequence). This CDR3 has 13 amino acids. V was trimmed by 5 bases and J by 4 bases, leaving 9 bases between them. In DNA form, the CDR3 reads TGTGCCAGCAGCCAAGGGAGAGGAAACACCATATATTTT. It codes for CASSQGRGNTIYF.

This clone occurred a few times. The J gene is TRBJ1-2, the V gene TRBV4-3; TRBD1 aligns across 12 bases. CDR1 is LGHNA, CDR2 YSLEER, per germline. The V segment lost 3 bases and the J segment 4 bases; nucleotides outside the gene matches: 6. This CDR3 comprises 16 residues. CDR3 in amino acids: CASSQGTGGVFYGYTF. The CDR3 DNA sequence: TGCGCCAGCAGCCAGGGGACAGGGGGCGTTTTCTATGGCTACACCTTC.

The chain couples TRBV6-5 to TRBJ1-2; TRBD1 matches at 7 bases. Trimming cost V 0 bases and J 5 bases; bases outside gene matches: 9. The CDR3 is 16 residues long. CDR1 is MNHEY, CDR2 SVGAGI, per germline. Here the CDR3 reads CASSYSETGSGYGYTF. CDR3 DNA sequence: TGTGCCAGCAGTTACTCGGAGACAGGGAGCGGGTATGGCTACACCTTC.

The rearrangement links TRBV7-2 to TRBJ1-3; 7 nucleotides line up with TRBD1. Germline CDR1 reads SGHTA; CDR2 reads FQGNSA. The CDR3 is 14 amino acids. After removal of 5 bases from V and 4 bases from J, the junction contained 5 bases not matched to a gene. The DNA for the CDR3 is TGTGCCAGCAGCCCGACAGGGTCCGGAAACACCATATATTTT. Its protein is CASSPTGSGNTIYF.

This chain uses TRBV6-6 with TRBJ1-5, with 7 bases aligning to TRBD1. This CDR3 comprises 17 residues. Germline V gives CDR1 MNHNY, CDR2 SVGAGI (reference sequence). The J segment lost 0 bases and the V segment lost 5 bases, leaving 10 bases of the junction unmatched. The CDR3 nucleotides are TGTGCCAGCAGTCCAACGACAGGGCTTTATAGCAATCAGCCCCAGCATTTT. Translation gives CASSPTTGLYSNQPQHF.

The chain employs TRBV6-5 and TRBJ2-1; D possibly corresponds to TRBD2 (6 bases). This CDR3 spans 14 amino acids. Trimming cost V 6 bases and J 6 bases, with 15 bases left between them. Per the germline V gene, CDR1 is MNHEY and CDR2 is SVGAGI. CDR3 in amino acids: CASRRSVGGNEQFF. The CDR3 bases are TGTGCCAGCAGACGATCAGTGGGGGGCAATGAGCAGTTCTTC.

The chain uses TRBV6-2 or TRBV6-3 and TRBJ1-5; TRBD1 matches at 7 bases. CDR1 is MNHEY, CDR2 SVGEGT, per germline. V was clipped by 0 bases and J by 6 bases; unmatched bases: 8. This CDR3 contains 16 residues. DNA for the CDR3: TGTGCCAGCAGTTACTCGATAGGAGGGGGCGGTCAGCCCCAGCATTTT. As protein: CASSYSIGGGGQPQHF.

The rearrangement uses TRBV9 and TRBJ2-2; D unclear. The germline gives CDR1 SGDLS, CDR2 YYNGEE. The V end was cut by 0 bases, the J end by 0 bases, with 9 bases between. CDR3 length: 16 residues. The CDR3 spells CASSVEINTNTGELFF. The CDR3 DNA is TGTGCCAGCAGCGTAGAGATCAACACGAACACCGGGGAGCTGTTTTTT.

The rearrangement links TRBV11-3 to TRBJ2-7, with D perhaps TRBD2 (7 bases). Germline V gene lookup returns CDR1 SGHNT and CDR2 YENEEA. This CDR3 has 15 residues. V shed 4 bases and J shed 2 bases, with 15 bases lying between them. The DNA of the CDR3 is TGTGCCAGCAGCTATAAGCGGGACACAGCCTACGAGCAGTACTTC. Residues: CASSYKRDTAYEQYF.

This chain uses TRBV6-1 with TRBJ1-2, with 10 bases matching TRBD1. The CDR3 loop spans 14 amino acids. The J segment lost 3 bases and the V segment lost 10 bases, leaving 8 bases of the junction unmatched. Germline CDR1 is MNHNS and CDR2 is SASEGT. Here the CDR3 DNA reads TGTGCCACCTCGACAGGGGGCTTCGACTATGGCTACACCTTC. Its protein product is CATSTGGFDYGYTF.

In its sample, this clone was seen once. The identical CDR3 is also encoded by other nucleotide sequences in the sample. The J gene is TRBJ1-1, the V gene TRBV5-1, with D hard to call. The germline gives CDR1 SGHRS, CDR2 YFSETQ. V was pared by 0 bases and J by 5 bases, with 8 bases between. The CDR3 sequence is 13 residues long. DNA for the CDR3: TGCGCCAGCAGCTTGGAGGGAGGTACTGAAGCTTTCTTT. Amino acids: CASSLEGGTEAFF.

V is TRBV11-2 and J is TRBJ1-4; D uncertain. Germline V gene data show CDR1 as SGHAT and CDR2 as FQNNGV. V dropped 1 base and J dropped 3 bases, with 9 bases sitting between them. The CDR3 sequence is 15 residues long. This CDR3 reads CASSLGVSANEKLFF. CDR3 coding DNA: TGTGCCAGCAGCTTAGGTGTATCGGCTAATGAAAAACTGTTTTTT.

This chain connects TRBV13 to TRBJ2-1; D remains unclear. Trimming took 2 bases from V and 8 from J, leaving 7 bases between them. The CDR3 is 12 residues long. Germline V gene lookup returns CDR1 PRHDT and CDR2 FYEKMQ (reference sequence). The CDR3 DNA is TGTGCCAGCAGCTTATTCGCGGATGAGCAGTTCTTC. Translated, it gives CASSLFADEQFF. Filled out from reference TRBV13 and TRBJ2-1, the complete variable domain reads AAGVIQSPRHLIKEKRETATLKCYPIPRHDTVYWYQQGPGQDPQFLISFYEKMQSDKGSIPDRFSAQQFSDYHSELNMSSLELGDSALYFCASSLFADEQFFGPGTRLTVL.

J is TRBJ1-5 and V is TRBV5-8; D call uncertain. Looked up from germline, CDR1 is SGHTS and CDR2 is YDEGEE. V lost 0 bases and J lost 8, with 15 bases in between. This CDR3 comprises 15 residues. This CDR3 is CASSLATYLAEPQHF. DNA of the CDR3: TGTGCCAGCAGCTTGGCAACGTACCTGGCGGAGCCCCAGCATTTT. The full variable domain, its missing parts supplied by reference TRBV5-8 and TRBJ1-5, is EAGVTQSPTHLIKTRGQQATLRCSPISGHTSVYWYQQALGLGLQFLLWYDEGEERNRGNFPPRFSGRQFPNYSSELNVNALELEDSALYLCASSLATYLAEPQHFGDGTRLSIL.

This clone was recorded only once. The rearrangement links TRBV2 to TRBJ1-5, with unresolved D. CDR1 is SNHLY and CDR2 is FYNNEI in the germline V gene. Trimming left V 1 base short and J 9 bases short, with 13 bases between. The CDR3 length is 14 residues. The CDR3 loop reads CASSEEGQRGPQHF. As DNA, the CDR3 is TGTGCCAGCAGTGAAGAGGGCCAACGGGGGCCCCAGCATTTT.

This chain joins TRBV5-1 and TRBJ2-5, with 8 positions matching TRBD1. Germline lookup yields CDR1 SGHRS and CDR2 YFSETQ. This CDR3 region has 16 residues. Trimming at V came to 4 bases and at J to 1 base, leaving 9 bases not matched to a gene. The CDR3 nucleotides are TGCGCCAGCAGCCGTTTTCGCGGACAGGGCCAAGAGACCCAGTACTTC. This encodes CASSRFRGQGQETQYF.

This chain links TRBV7-9 with TRBJ2-5, with TRBD2 matching over 7 bases. Trimming cost V 5 bases and J 3 bases; bases outside gene matches: 6. Germline V lookup: CDR1 SEHNR, CDR2 FQNEAQ (reference sequence). This CDR3 is built from 14 residues. The CDR3 nucleotides are TGTGCCAGCAGCAAGGGGAGGGTGGAAGAGACCCAGTACTTC. This translates into CASSKGRVEETQYF.

This chain links TRBV3-1 (or the pseudogene TRBV3-2) with TRBJ2-3; 9 bases match TRBD2. J lost 8 bases, V lost 8 bases, and 11 bases had no gene match. Germline V gene lookup returns CDR1 LGHDT and CDR2 YNNKEL (reference sequence). The CDR3 consists of 14 residues. The CDR3 spells CASVSGGGAGTQYF. The DNA for the CDR3 is TGTGCCAGCGTAAGCGGCGGGGGGGCGGGTACGCAGTATTTT.

This clone was seen just once. J is TRBJ1-1 and V is TRBV2; tentative D call: TRBD1 (5 bases). With 1 base removed from V and 0 bases from J, the gap between germline ends came to 18 bases. Germline CDR1 reads SNHLY; CDR2 reads FYNNEI. The CDR3 is 18 residues long. The CDR3 bases are TGTGCCAGCAGTGAAGATTGGGCAGGGAACATCCTGAACACTGAAGCTTTCTTT. Its translation: CASSEDWAGNILNTEAFF. Combining the CDR3 with reference TRBV2 and TRBJ1-1 gives the whole variable domain EPEVTQTPSHQVTQMGQEVILRCVPISNHLYFYWYRQILGQKVEFLVSFYNNEISEKSEIFDDQFSVERPDGSNFTLKIRSTKLEDSAMYFCASSEDWAGNILNTEAFFGQGTRLTVV.

This clone has just one count. The CDR3 DNA sequence: TGTGCCAGCAGCCAAGCGCTGAGCGGCGGCTACACCTTC. It encodes CASSQALSGGYTF. The chain is built from TRBV3-1 (or the pseudogene TRBV3-2) and TRBJ1-2; D not certain. The CDR3 is 13 amino acids. Germline V lookup: CDR1 LGHDT, CDR2 YNNKEL (reference sequence). V was cut by 1 base and J by 8 bases, with 11 bases left in between.

This chain connects TRBV18 to TRBJ1-1, with TRBD1 matching over 9 bases. Trimming cost V 2 bases and J 1 base; bases outside gene matches: 5. The germline V gene has CDR1 KGHSH and CDR2 LQKENI. The CDR3 extends over 16 amino acids. This chain's CDR3 is CASSPTGQGRNTEAFF. The CDR3 DNA is TGTGCCAGCTCACCAACGGGACAGGGTAGGAACACTGAAGCTTTCTTT.

The chain carries TRBV3-1 (or the pseudogene TRBV3-2) and TRBJ1-4; D might be TRBD1 (5 bases). CDR3 length: 14 residues. V dropped 3 bases and J dropped 5 bases, with 10 bases sitting between them. The germline V gene has CDR1 LGHDT and CDR2 YNNKEL (reference sequence). As DNA, the CDR3 is TGTGCCAGCAGCCACAGGGCACGGAATGAAAAACTGTTTTTT. Its protein is CASSHRARNEKLFF.

This CDR3 is CASKPTGGGNEKLFF. DNA for the CDR3: TGTGCCAGCAAGCCGACAGGGGGCGGAAATGAAAAACTGTTTTTT. The chain combines TRBV6-5 with TRBJ1-4, with TRBD1 identical over 10 bases. In germline, CDR1 is MNHEY, CDR2 SVGAGI. The CDR3 covers 15 residues. V lost 7 bases to trimming and J lost 5 bases; unmatched junction nucleotides: 7.

V and J are TRBV6-5 and TRBJ1-1; D gene uncertain. CDR1 MNHEY and CDR2 SVGAGI come from the germline V gene. This CDR3 comprises 16 residues. With 2 bases removed from V and 5 bases from J, the gap between germline ends came to 18 bases. The DNA for the CDR3 is TGTGCCAGCAGTTACGTGGTTGTGGGCACTAGTACTGAAGCTTTCTTT. Amino acids: CASSYVVVGTSTEAFF.